This T cell receptor beta chain appears in the sequencing data of a study of T cells after posttransplantation cyclophosphamide. Sequencing used immunoSEQ multiplex PCR; TCRdb keeps in-frame clones, though not all of them. This sample has about 43,000 clones; less than 95% occur once, and the top ten carry 2% to 2.5%. A marrow graft followed busulfan-fludarabine conditioning, with cyclophosphamide on days +3 and +4. For this clone: Its antigen is not known.

Overall study results and limits: Later post-transplant blood repertoires were often dominated by donor CD8+ memory clones. Blood and skin or GI T cell repertoires showed limited TRB overlap. Recipient CMV seropositivity and CMV reactivation strongly tracked TRB clonality.

Per germline, CDR1 SGHVS and CDR2 FQNEAQ. Germline trimming cut 3 bases from V and 8 bases from J; bases unmatched to any gene: 7. This CDR3 spans 14 amino acids. The gene calls are TRBV7-8 and TRBJ1-2; the match to TRBD1 covers 9 bases. The sample in question was PBMCs, obtained 55 to 70 days after allogeneic stem cell transplant with posttransplant cyclophosphamide. This TCR was sampled from a male patient aged 55 to 69 who received an allogeneic stem cell transplant from a related donor and was CMV-positive. The T cells may come from the graft donor. This chain's CDR3 is CASSFPGQGEGYTF. The CDR3 DNA reads as TGTGCCAGCAGCTTCCCGGGACAGGGTGAGGGCTACACCTTC.